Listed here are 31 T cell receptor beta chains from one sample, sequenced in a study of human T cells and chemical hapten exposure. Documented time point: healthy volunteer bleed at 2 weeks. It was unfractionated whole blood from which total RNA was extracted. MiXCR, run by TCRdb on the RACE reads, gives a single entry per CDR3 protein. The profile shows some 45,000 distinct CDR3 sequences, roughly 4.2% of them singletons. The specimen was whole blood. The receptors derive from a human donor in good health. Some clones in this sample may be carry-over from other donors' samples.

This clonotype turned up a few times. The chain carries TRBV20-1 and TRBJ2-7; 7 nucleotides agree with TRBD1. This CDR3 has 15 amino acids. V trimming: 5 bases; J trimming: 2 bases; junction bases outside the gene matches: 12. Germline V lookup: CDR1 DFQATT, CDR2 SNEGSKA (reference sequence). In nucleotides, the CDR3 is TGCAGTGCTCCGGCCGGGTGGACAGGCACCTACGAGCAGTACTTC. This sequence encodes CSAPAGWTGTYEQYF.

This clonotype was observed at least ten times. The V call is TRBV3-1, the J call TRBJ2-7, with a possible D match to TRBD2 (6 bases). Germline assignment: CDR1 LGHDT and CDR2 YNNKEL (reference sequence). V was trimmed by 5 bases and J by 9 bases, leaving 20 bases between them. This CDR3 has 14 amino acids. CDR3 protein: CASSGVSGIELQYF. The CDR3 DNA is TGTGCCAGCAGCGGCGTTAGCGGAATCGAGCTGCAGTACTTC.

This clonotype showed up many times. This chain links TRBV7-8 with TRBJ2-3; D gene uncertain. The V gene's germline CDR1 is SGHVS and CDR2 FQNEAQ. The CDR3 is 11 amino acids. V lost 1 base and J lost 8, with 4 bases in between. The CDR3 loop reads CASSLESTQYF. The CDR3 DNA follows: TGTGCCAGCAGCTTAGAGTCTACGCAGTATTTT.

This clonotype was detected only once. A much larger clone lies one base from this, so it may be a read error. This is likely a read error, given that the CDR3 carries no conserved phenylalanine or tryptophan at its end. CDR3: CASSSTGSGRQETQYL. The CDR3 DNA sequence: TGTGCCAGCAGTTCCACGGGGAGCGGGAGACAAGAGACCCAGTACTTA. The chain carries TRBV12-3 or TRBV12-4 and TRBJ2-5, with TRBD2 matching 8 bases. The V segment lost 4 bases and the J segment 2 bases; nucleotides outside the gene matches: 9. CDR3 length: 16 amino acids.

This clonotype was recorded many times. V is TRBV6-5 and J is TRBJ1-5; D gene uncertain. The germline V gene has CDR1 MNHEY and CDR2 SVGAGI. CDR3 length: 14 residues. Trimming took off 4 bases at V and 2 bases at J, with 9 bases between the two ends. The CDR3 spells CASSSPGRNQPQHF. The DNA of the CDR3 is TGTGCCAGCAGTTCCCCAGGCCGCAATCAGCCCCAGCATTTT.

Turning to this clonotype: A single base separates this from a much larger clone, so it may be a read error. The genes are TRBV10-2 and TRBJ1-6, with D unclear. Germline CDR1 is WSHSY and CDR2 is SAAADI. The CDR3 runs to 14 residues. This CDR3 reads CASSESRRNSALHF. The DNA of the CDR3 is TGCGCCAGCAGTGAGTCCCGCAGAAATTCAGCCCTCCACTTT.

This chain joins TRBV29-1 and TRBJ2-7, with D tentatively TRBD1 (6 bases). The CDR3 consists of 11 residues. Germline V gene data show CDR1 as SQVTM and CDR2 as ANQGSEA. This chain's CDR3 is CSSKQGSEQYF. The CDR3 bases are TGCAGTAGTAAACAGGGTAGCGAGCAGTACTTC.

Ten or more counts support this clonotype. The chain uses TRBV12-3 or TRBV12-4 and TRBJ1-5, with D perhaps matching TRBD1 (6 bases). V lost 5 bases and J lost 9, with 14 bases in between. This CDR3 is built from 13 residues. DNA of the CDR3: TGTGCCAGCAGTCTCGAGGGGGGAAGGCCCCAGCATTTT. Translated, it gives CASSLEGGRPQHF.

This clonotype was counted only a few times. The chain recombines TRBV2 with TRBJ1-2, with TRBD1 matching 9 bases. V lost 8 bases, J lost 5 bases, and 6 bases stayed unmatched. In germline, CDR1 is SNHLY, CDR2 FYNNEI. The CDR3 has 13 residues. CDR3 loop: CASGDRAVYGYTF. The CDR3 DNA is TGTGCCAGCGGGGACAGGGCCGTTTATGGCTACACCTTC. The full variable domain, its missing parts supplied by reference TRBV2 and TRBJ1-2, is EPEVTQTPSHQVTQMGQEVILRCVPISNHLYFYWYRQILGQKVEFLVSFYNNEISEKSEIFDDQFSVERPDGSNFTLKIRSTKLEDSAMYFCASGDRAVYGYTFGSGTRLTVV.

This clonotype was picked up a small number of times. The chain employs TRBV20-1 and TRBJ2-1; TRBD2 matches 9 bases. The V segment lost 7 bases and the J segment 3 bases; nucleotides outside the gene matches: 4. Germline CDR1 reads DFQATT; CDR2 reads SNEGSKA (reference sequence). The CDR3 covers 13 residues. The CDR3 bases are TGCAGTGACAGGACTAGCGACTACAATGAGCAGTTCTTC. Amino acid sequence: CSDRTSDYNEQFF.

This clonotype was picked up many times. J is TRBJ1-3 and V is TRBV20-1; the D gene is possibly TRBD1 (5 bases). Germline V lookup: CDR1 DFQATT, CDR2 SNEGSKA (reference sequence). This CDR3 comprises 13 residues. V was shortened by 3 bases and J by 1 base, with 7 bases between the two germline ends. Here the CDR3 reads CSASGGSGNTIYF. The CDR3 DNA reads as TGCAGTGCTAGTGGGGGTTCTGGAAACACCATATATTTT.

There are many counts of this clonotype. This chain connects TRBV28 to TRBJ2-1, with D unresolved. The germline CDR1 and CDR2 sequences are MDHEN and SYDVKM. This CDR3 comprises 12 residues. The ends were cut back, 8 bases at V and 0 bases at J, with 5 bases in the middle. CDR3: CASHASYNEQFF. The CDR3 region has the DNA TGTGCCAGCCACGCCTCCTACAATGAGCAGTTCTTC.

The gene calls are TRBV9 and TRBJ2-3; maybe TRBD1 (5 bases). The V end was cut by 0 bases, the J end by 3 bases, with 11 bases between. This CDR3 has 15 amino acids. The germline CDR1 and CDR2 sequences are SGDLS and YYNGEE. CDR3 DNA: TGTGCCAGCAGCGTAGGGGGCAGCATGACAGATACGCAGTATTTT. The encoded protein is CASSVGGSMTDTQYF. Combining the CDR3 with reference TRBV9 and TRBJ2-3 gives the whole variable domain DSGVTQTPKHLITATGQRVTLRCSPRSGDLSVYWYQQSLDQGLQFLIQYYNGEERAKGNILERFSAQQFPDLHSELNLSSLELGDSALYFCASSVGGSMTDTQYFGPGTRLTVL.

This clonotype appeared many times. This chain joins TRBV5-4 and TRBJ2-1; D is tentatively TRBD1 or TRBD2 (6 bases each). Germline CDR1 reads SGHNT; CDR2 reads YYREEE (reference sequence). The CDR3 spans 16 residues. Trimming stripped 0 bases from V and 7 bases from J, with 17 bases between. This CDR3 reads CASSLGGAQFGNEQFF. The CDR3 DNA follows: TGTGCCAGCAGCTTGGGGGGGGCGCAGTTCGGGAATGAGCAGTTCTTC. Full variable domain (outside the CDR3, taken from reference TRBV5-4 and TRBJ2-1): ETGVTQSPTHLIKTRGQQVTLRCSSQSGHNTVSWYQQALGQGPQFIFQYYREEENGRGNFPPRFSGLQFPNYSSELNVNALELDDSALYLCASSLGGAQFGNEQFFGPGTRLTVL.

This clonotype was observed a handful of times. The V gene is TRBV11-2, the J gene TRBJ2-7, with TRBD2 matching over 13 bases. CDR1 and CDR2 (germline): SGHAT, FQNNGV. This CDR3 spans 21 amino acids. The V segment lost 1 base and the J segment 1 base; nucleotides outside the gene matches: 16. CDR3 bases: TGTGCCAGCAGCTTAGCTGATCGGGGGGCGACTAGCGGGAGGAAATCCTACGAGCAGTACTTC. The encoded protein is CASSLADRGATSGRKSYEQYF.

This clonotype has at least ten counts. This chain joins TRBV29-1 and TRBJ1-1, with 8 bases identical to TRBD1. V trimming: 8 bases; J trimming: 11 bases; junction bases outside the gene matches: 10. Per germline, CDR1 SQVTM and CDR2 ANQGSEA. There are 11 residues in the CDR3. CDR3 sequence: CSTSGGELAFF. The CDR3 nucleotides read TGCAGCACTTCAGGGGGCGAATTGGCTTTCTTT.

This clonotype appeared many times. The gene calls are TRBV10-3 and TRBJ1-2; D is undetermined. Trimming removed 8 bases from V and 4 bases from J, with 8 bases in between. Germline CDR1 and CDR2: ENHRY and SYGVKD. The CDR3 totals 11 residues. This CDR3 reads CAIQESYGYTF. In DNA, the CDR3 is TGTGCCATCCAGGAATCCTATGGCTACACCTTC.

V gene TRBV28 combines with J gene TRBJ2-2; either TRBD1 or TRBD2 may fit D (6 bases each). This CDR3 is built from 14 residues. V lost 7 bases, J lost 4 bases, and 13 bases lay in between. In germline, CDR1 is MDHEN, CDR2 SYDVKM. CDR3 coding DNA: TGTGCCAGCATTGAGGGGGGAGGCACCGGGGAGCTGTTTTTT. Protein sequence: CASIEGGGTGELFF.

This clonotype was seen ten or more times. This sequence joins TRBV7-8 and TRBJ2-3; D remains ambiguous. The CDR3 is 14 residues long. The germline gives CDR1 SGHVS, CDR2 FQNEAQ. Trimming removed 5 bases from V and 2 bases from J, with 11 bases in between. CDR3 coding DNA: TGTGCCAGCAGCGACCGCCAGAACACAGATACGCAGTATTTT. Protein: CASSDRQNTDTQYF.

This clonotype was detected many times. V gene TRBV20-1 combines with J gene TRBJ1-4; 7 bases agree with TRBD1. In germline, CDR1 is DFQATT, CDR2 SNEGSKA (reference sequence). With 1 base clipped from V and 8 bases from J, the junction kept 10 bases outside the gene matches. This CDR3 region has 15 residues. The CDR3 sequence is CSARAGTGEVEKLFF. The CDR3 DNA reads TGCAGTGCTAGAGCGGGAACAGGGGAGGTCGAAAAACTGTTTTTT.

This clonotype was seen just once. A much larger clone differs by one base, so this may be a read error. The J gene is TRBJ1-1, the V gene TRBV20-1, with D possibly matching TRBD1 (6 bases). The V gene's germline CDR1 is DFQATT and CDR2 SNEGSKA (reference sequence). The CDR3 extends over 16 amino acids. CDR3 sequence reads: CGCSGGGARMNTEAFF. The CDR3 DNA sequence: TGCGGATGTTCCGGGGGGGGGGCGCGGATGAACACTGAAGCTTTCTTT.

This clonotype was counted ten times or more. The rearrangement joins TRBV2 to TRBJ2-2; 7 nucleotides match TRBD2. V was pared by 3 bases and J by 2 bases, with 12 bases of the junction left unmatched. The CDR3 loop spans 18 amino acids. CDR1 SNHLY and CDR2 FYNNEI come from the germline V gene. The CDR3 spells CASSDLLLSGVNTGELFF. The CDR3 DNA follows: TGTGCCAGCAGTGACCTACTGCTAAGCGGGGTAAACACCGGGGAGCTGTTTTTT. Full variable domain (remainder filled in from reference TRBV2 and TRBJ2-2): EPEVTQTPSHQVTQMGQEVILRCVPISNHLYFYWYRQILGQKVEFLVSFYNNEISEKSEIFDDQFSVERPDGSNFTLKIRSTKLEDSAMYFCASSDLLLSGVNTGELFFGEGSRLTVL.

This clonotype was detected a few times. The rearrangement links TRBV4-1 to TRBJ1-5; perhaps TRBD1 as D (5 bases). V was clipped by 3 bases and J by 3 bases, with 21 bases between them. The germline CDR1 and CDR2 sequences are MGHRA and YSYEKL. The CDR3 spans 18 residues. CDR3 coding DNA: TGCGCCAGCAGCCACAACACAGGACGGAGGCCTCTCAATCAGCCCCAGCATTTT. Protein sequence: CASSHNTGRRPLNQPQHF.

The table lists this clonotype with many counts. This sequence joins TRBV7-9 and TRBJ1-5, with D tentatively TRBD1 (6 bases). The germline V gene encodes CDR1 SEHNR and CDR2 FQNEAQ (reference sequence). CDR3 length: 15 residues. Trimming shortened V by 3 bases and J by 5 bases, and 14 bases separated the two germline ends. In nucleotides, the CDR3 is TGTGCCAGCAGCTTGGGGGGGCAAGGCGATCAGCCCCAGCATTTT. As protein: CASSLGGQGDQPQHF.

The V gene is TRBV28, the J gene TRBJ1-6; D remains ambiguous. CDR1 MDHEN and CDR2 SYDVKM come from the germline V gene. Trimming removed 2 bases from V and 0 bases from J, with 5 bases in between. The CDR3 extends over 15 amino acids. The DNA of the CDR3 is TGTGCCAGCAGTTTAAAAGGCTCCTATAATTCACCCCTCCACTTT. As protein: CASSLKGSYNSPLHF.

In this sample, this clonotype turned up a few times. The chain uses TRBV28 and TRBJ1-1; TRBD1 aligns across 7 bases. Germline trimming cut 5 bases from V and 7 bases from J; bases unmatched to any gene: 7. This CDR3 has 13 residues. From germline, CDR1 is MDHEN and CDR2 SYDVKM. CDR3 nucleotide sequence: TGTGCCAGCAGTCTCCGGGACAGCCGTGAAGCTTTCTTT. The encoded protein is CASSLRDSREAFF.

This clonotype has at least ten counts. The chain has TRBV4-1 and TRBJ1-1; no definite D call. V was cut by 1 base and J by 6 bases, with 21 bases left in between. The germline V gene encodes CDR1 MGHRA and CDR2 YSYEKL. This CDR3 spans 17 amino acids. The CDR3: CASSQVVWTRGNAEAFF. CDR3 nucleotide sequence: TGCGCCAGCAGCCAAGTTGTGTGGACGCGTGGAAACGCTGAAGCTTTCTTT.

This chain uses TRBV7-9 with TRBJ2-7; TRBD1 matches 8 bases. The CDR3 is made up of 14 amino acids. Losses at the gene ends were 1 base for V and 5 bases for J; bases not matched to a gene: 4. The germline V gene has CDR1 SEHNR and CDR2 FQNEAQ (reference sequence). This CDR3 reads CASSLGTGYDEQYF. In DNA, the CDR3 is TGTGCCAGCAGCTTAGGGACAGGGTACGACGAGCAGTACTTC.

The CDR3 loop is CASSLEPTSGVTQYF. For the CDR3, the DNA is TGCGCCAGCAGCTTGGAGCCGACTAGCGGGGTTACCCAGTACTTC. The V and J genes are TRBV5-1 and TRBJ2-5, with 11 positions matching TRBD2. Germline V gene sequence: CDR1 SGHRS, CDR2 YFSETQ. The CDR3 extends over 15 amino acids. V lost 0 bases and J lost 8; bases outside the gene matches: 6.

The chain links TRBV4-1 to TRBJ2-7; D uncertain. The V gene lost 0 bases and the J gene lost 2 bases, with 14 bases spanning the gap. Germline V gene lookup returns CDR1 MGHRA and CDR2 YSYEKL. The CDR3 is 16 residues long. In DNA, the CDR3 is TGCGCCAGCAGCCAAGATGAGCTCCGGCCGGCCTACGAGCAGTACTTC. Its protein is CASSQDELRPAYEQYF.

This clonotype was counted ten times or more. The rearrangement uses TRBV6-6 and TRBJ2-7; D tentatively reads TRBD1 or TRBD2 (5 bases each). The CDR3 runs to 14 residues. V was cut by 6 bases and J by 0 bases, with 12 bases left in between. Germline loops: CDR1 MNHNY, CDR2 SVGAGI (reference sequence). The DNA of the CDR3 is TGTGCCAGCAGCCCATCAGGGAGCTCCTACGAGCAGTACTTC. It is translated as CASSPSGSSYEQYF.